These T cell receptor beta chains were read from a single sample in a study of blood T cell repertoires in COVID-19. Profiling relied on immunoSEQ multiplex PCR, and the TCRdb table lists in-frame clones only, not all of them. The top ten clones hold 20% to 25% of a sample with about 75,000 clones, around 83% of them seen once. The sample was peripheral blood. The receptors originated from a woman aged 50 to 60 with acute or convalescent COVID-19. Both conserved end residues are part of each CDR3. The order of the fields is V gene, clone size, J gene, CDR3 length, D gene, CDR3 DNA, CDR3 protein. The D gene is left open where the match is weak. Size values are once, few and many counts, or a class for expanded clones, and some rows have none.

>TRBV7-2|.|TRBJ1-2|16|.
TGTGCCAGCAGCCAGGAGGTATTGAGGTCGGGTTATGGCTACACCTTC
CASSQEVLRSGYGYTF
>TRBV5-1|.|TRBJ1-3|15|.
TGCGCCAGCAGCTTGAACGGGGGCTCTGGAAACACCATATATTTT
CASSLNGGSGNTIYF
>TRBV5-1|.|TRBJ1-2|12|.
TGCGCCAGCAGCTTGAACCAGAATGGCTACACCTTC
CASSLNQNGYTF
>TRBV5-1|.|TRBJ1-1|15|.
TGCGCCAGCAGCTTAACGGGAGCAGTGAACACTGAAGCTTTCTTT
CASSLTGAVNTEAFF
>TRBV7-8|.|TRBJ2-1|13|.
TGTGCCAGCAGCTTAAATCGGGGGAATGAGCAGTTCTTC
CASSLNRGNEQFF
>TRBV5-4|few|TRBJ2-3|14|TRBD1
TGTGCCAGCAGCGGAGGACAGGGCACAGATACGCAGTATTTT
CASSGGQGTDTQYF
>TRBV14|.|TRBJ1-4|14|.
TGTGCCAGCAGCCAAGCTGCCGCCCAGGGAAAACTGTTTTTT
CASSQAAAQGKLFF
>TRBV5-1|.|TRBJ2-7|15|.
TGCGCCAGCAGCTTGGCGCAGGGCTTCTCCTACGAGCAGTACTTC
CASSLAQGFSYEQYF
>TRBV28|.|TRBJ1-3|15|.
TGTGCCAGCGGGTCTTTTGGGAGCTCTGGAAACACCATATATTTT
CASGSFGSSGNTIYF
>TRBV7-6|.|TRBJ2-5|15|TRBD2
TGTGCCAGCAAAACGCCTCTAGCGGAAAGAGAGACCCAGTACTTC
CASKTPLAERETQYF
>TRBV6-5|few|TRBJ2-7|15|TRBD2
TGTGCCAGCACGTCCCAATCCCGGGGGGGGCACGAGCAGTACTTC
CASTSQSRGGHEQYF
>TRBV6-6|.|TRBJ2-7|15|.
TGTGCCAGCAGTTACTCGGGTCCCACCGGGTACGAGCAGTACTTC
CASSYSGPTGYEQYF
>TRBV3-1/TRBV3-2|.|TRBJ1-4|15|.
TGTGCCAGCAGGTCGGGAGACCTAAGGGATGAAAAACTGTTTTTT
CASRSGDLRDEKLFF
>TRBV19|.|TRBJ2-6|14|.
TGTGCCAGTAGGCCGGGCTCTGGGGCCAACGTCCTGACTTTC
CASRPGSGANVLTF
>TRBV7-2|.|TRBJ1-4|16|.
TGTGCCAGCAGCTTAAATTCTGACATAACTAATGAAAAACTGTTTTTT
CASSLNSDITNEKLFF
>TRBV9|.|TRBJ1-1|14|.
TGTGCCAGCAGCGTTAGGGGACTTAACACTGAAGCTTTCTTT
CASSVRGLNTEAFF
>TRBV5-4|.|TRBJ1-5|14|.
TGTGCCAGCAGCACGCAGGGTTCGAATCAGCCCCAGCATTTT
CASSTQGSNQPQHF
>TRBV4-2|few|TRBJ2-1|17|TRBD1
TGTGCCAGCAGCCAAGAACTCGGCAGGGGGACAATGAATGAGCAGTTCTTC
CASSQELGRGTMNEQFF
>TRBV27|.|TRBJ2-7|14|.
TGTGCCAGCAGTCTTACAGGGGAGGCCTACGAGCAGTACTTC
CASSLTGEAYEQYF
>TRBV5-1|.|TRBJ1-2|14|.
TGCGCCAGCAGTGACACAGGAACGGGCTATGGCTACACCTTC
CASSDTGTGYGYTF
>TRBV6-6|once|TRBJ2-2|16|TRBD1
TGTGCCAGCAGAGATACCGGGACAGGGGACACCGGGGAGCTGTTTTTT
CASRDTGTGDTGELFF
>TRBV11-2|.|TRBJ2-7|14|.
TGTGCCAGCAGCTTAGGGAGCGGTTCCTACGAGCAGTACTTC
CASSLGSGSYEQYF
>TRBV7-2|.|TRBJ2-1|14|TRBD2
TGTGCCAGCAGGACTAGCGGGACCTACAATGAGCAGTTCTTC
CASRTSGTYNEQFF
>TRBV6-2/TRBV6-3|.|TRBJ2-3|15|.
TGTGCCAGCAGTTACATGGGGCGCGGAGGGGATACGCAGTATTTT
CASSYMGRGGDTQYF
>TRBV28|.|TRBJ1-5|14|TRBD1
TGTGCCAGCAGTTCACGGACAGGGGAGCAGCCCCAGCATTTT
CASSSRTGEQPQHF
>TRBV29-1|.|TRBJ2-1|10|.
TGCAGCGTTGCCGGGAGTGAGCAGTTCTTC
CSVAGSEQFF
>TRBV4-1|.|TRBJ2-7|15|.
TGCGCCAGCAGCCAAGGCGGAGCTGGTTCCTACGAGCAGTACTTC
CASSQGGAGSYEQYF
>TRBV5-1|.|TRBJ2-5|16|TRBD2
TGCGCCAGCAGCTTGCGACTAGCGGGGGGCCAAGAGACCCAGTACTTC
CASSLRLAGGQETQYF
>TRBV19|.|TRBJ2-2|15|TRBD1
TGTGCCAGTAGTATAGGGACAGGGGTAACCGGGGAGCTGTTTTTT
CASSIGTGVTGELFF
>TRBV7-2|.|TRBJ2-3|14|TRBD1
TGTGCCAGCATCCCAGGGGGCGGGGCAGATACGCAGTATTTT
CASIPGGGADTQYF
>TRBV28|.|TRBJ2-7|13|.
TGTGCCAGCAGGGGGCAGCCGACCCTCGTGCAGTACTTC
CASRGQPTLVQYF
>TRBV5-4|.|TRBJ1-2|12|.
TGTGCCAGCAGCGGGACAAACTATGGCTACACCTTC
CASSGTNYGYTF
>TRBV28|many|TRBJ2-7|13|TRBD2
TGTGCCAGTCTAGCGGGGGCCTCCTACGAGCAGTACTTC
CASLAGASYEQYF
>TRBV19|.|TRBJ2-5|17|TRBD2
TGTGCCAGTAGTCCATCGGAGATAGCGGGGGAGAAAGAGACCCAGTACTTC
CASSPSEIAGEKETQYF
>TRBV12-3/TRBV12-4|.|TRBJ2-2|13|.
TGTGCCAGCAGTTTGTCGCAGACCGGGGAGCTGTTTTTT
CASSLSQTGELFF
>TRBV7-2|.|TRBJ2-1|16|TRBD2
TGTGCCAGCAGCACCTCTAGCGGGACTTTCTACAATGAGCAGTTCTTC
CASSTSSGTFYNEQFF
>TRBV18|.|TRBJ1-1|14|.
TGTGCCAGCTCACCAGGGCCAGGTGGGACTGAAGCTTTCTTT
CASSPGPGGTEAFF
>TRBV7-9|.|TRBJ2-3|14|.
TGTGCCAGCAGCTTAACTAACCCACAAGATACGCAGTATTTT
CASSLTNPQDTQYF
>TRBV7-9|.|TRBJ2-7|16|TRBD1
TGTGCCAGCAGCTTCTCAATGACAGGGATTTCCTACGAGCAGTACTTC
CASSFSMTGISYEQYF
>TRBV30|.|TRBJ2-4|15|TRBD1
TGTGCCTGGAGTGAGGGGGCCGGGACCAAAAACATTCAGTACTTC
CAWSEGAGTKNIQYF
>TRBV21-1|.|TRBJ2-1|17|.
TGTGCCAGCAGCAATTTACCTAGCGGGCCGAATTACAATGAGCAGTTCTTC
CASSNLPSGPNYNEQFF
>TRBV3-1/TRBV3-2|few|TRBJ1-6|13|.
TGTGCCAGCCAAGGACAGCATAATTCACCCCTCCACTTT
CASQGQHNSPLHF
>TRBV6-5|.|TRBJ1-6|15|.
TGTGCCAGCAGTTACAACTCAGGGTTGAATTCACCCCTCCACTTT
CASSYNSGLNSPLHF
>TRBV6-2/TRBV6-3|few|TRBJ2-7|13|.
TGTGCCAGCAGCCACAACAGGCTCTACGAGCAGTACTTC
CASSHNRLYEQYF
>TRBV2|.|TRBJ1-2|11|.
TGTGCCAGCAGTGAGGGGGGAGGCTACACCTTC
CASSEGGGYTF
>TRBV25-1|.|TRBJ1-6|15|.
TGTGCCAGCAGTGAGATGAAGGACAGCAATTCACCCCTCCACTTT
CASSEMKDSNSPLHF
>TRBV5-1|.|TRBJ2-2|13|.
TGCGCCAGCAGCTTGGGAGCCACCGGGGAGCTGTTTTTT
CASSLGATGELFF
>TRBV4-1|.|TRBJ1-5|17|.
TGCGCCAGCAGCCAAGCCCAAGAGGGGACACTTAATCAGCCCCAGCATTTT
CASSQAQEGTLNQPQHF
>TRBV29-1|.|TRBJ2-7|13|TRBD2
TGCAGCGTTGAGGCTAGCGGAACCTACGAGCAGTACTTC
CSVEASGTYEQYF
>TRBV11-2|few|TRBJ1-2|17|.
TGTGCCAGCAGCTTAGGAGGGTCCTCCGGCGCGTTTTATGGCTACACCTTC
CASSLGGSSGAFYGYTF
>TRBV7-2|.|TRBJ1-2|12|.
TGTGCCAGCAGCTTCGGGGGGTTTGGCTACACCTTC
CASSFGGFGYTF